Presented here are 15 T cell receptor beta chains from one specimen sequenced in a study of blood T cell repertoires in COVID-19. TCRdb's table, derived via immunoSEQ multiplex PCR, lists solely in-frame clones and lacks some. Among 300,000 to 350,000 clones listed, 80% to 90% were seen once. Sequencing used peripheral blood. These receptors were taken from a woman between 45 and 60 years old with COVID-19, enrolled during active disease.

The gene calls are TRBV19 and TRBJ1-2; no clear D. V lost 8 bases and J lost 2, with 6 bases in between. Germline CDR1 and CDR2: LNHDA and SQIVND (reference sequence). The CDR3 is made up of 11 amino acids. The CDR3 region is CASWQNYGYTF. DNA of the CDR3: TGTGCCAGTTGGCAGAACTATGGCTACACCTTC.

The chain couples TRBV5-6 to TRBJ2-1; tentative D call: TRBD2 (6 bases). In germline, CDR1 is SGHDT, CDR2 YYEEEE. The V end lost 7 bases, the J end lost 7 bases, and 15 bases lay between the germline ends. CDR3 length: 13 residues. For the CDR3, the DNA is TGTGCCAGCGGAAGGACTATCGGGAATGAGCAGTTCTTC. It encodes CASGRTIGNEQFF.

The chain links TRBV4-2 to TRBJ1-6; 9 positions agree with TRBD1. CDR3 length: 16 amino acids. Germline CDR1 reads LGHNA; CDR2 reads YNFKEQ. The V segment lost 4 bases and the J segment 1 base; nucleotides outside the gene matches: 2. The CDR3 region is CASSRDRDSYNSPLHF. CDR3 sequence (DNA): TGTGCCAGCAGCCGGGACAGGGATTCCTATAATTCACCCCTCCACTTT.

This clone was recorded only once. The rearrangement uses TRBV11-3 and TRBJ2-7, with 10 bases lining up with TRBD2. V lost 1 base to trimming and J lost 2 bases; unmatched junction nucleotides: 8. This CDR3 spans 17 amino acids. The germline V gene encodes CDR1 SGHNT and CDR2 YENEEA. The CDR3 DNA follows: TGTGCCAGCAGCTTAGTCGTGGGACTAGCGTCCCCCTACGAGCAGTACTTC. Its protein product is CASSLVVGLASPYEQYF.

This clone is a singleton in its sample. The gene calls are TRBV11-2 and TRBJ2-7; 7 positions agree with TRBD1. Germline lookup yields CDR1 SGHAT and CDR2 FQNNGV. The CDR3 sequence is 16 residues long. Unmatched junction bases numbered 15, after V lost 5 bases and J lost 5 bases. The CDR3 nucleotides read TGTGCCAGCAGCCCCCGTACCAACAGGGGTTTCAACGAGCAGTACTTC. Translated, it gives CASSPRTNRGFNEQYF.

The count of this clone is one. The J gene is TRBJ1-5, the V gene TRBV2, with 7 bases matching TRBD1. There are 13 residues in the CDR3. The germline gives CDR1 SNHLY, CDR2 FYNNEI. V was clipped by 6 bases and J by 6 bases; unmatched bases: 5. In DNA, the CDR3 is TGTGCCAGCAGGTCGACAGGGTCTCAGCCCCAGCATTTT. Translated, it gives CASRSTGSQPQHF.

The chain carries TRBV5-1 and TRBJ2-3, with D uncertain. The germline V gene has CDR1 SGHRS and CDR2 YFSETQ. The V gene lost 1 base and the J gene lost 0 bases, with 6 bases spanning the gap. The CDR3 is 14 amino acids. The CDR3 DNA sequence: TGCGCCAGCAGCTTGCAGTCTAGCACAGATACGCAGTATTTT. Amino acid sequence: CASSLQSSTDTQYF. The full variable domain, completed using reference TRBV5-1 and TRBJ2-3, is KAGVTQTPRYLIKTRGQQVTLSCSPISGHRSVSWYQQTPGQGLQFLFEYFSETQRNKGNFPGRFSGRQFSNSRSEMNVSTLELGDSALYLCASSLQSSTDTQYFGPGTRLTVL.

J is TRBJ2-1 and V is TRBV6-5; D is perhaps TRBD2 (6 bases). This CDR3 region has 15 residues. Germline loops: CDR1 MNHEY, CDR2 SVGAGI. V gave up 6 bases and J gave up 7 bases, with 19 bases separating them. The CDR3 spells CASRRGVSSGNEQFF. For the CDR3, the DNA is TGTGCCAGCAGGCGCGGGGTCTCATCCGGGAATGAGCAGTTCTTC.

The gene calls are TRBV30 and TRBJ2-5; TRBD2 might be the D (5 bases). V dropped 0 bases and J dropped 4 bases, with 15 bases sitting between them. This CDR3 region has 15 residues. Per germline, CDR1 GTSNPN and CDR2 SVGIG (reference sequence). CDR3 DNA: TGTGCCTGGAGTGTACAAACTAGTAGGATAGAGACCCAGTACTTC. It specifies CAWSVQTSRIETQYF. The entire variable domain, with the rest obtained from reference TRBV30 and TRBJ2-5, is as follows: SQTIHQWPATLVQPVGSPLSLECTVEGTSNPNLYWYRQAAGRGLQLLFYSVGIGQISSEVPQNLSASRPQDRQFILSSKKLLLSDSGFYLCAWSVQTSRIETQYFGPGTRLLVL.

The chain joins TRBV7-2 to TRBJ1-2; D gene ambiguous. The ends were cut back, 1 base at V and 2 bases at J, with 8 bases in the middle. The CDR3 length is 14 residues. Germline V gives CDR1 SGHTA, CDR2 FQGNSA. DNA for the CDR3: TGTGCCAGCAGCTTAGGGTCGACAAACTATGGCTACACCTTC. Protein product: CASSLGSTNYGYTF.

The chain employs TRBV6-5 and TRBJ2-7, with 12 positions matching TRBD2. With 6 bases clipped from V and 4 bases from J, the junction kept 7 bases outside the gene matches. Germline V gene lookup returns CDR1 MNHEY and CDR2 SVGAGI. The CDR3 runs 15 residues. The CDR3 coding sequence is TGTGCCAGCAGAGATCTAGCGGGAGGGAAGTACGAGCAGTACTTC. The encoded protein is CASRDLAGGKYEQYF.

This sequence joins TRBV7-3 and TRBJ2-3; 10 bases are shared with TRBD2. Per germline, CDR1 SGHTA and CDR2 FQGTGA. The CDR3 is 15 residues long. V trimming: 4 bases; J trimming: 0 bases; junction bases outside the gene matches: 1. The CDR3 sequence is CASSWTSGSTDTQYF. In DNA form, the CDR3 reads TGTGCCAGCAGCTGGACTAGCGGTAGCACAGATACGCAGTATTTT.

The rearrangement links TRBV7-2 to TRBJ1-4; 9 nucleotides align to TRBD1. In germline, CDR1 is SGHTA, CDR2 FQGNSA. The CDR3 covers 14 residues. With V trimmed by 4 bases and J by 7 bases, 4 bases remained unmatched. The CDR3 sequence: CASSYGTGSEKLFF. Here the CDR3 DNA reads TGTGCCAGCAGCTACGGGACAGGGTCTGAAAAACTGTTTTTT.

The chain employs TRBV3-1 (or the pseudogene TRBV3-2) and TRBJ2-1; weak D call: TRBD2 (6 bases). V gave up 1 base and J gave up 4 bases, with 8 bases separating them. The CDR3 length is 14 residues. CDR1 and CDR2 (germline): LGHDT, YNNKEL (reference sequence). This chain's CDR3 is CASSQVRGYNEQFF. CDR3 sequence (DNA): TGTGCCAGCAGCCAAGTTCGGGGGTACAATGAGCAGTTCTTC.

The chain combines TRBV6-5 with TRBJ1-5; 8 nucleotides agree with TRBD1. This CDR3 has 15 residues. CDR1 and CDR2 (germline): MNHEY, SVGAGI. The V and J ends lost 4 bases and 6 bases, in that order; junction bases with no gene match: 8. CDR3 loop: CASSFDRGEGQPQHF. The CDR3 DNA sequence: TGTGCCAGCAGTTTCGACAGGGGAGAGGGTCAGCCCCAGCATTTT.